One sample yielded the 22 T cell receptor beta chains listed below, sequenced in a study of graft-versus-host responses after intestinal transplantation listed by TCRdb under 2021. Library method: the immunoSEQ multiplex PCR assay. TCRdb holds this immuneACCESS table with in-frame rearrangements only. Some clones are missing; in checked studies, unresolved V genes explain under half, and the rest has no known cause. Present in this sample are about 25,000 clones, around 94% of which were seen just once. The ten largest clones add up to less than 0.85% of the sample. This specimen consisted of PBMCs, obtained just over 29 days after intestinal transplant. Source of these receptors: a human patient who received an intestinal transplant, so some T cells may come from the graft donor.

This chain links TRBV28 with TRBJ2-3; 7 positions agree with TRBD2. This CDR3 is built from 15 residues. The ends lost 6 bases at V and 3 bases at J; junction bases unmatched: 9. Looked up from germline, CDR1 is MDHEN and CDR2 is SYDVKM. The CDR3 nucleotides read TGTGCCAGCAGCCCCGGGCGGGAGATAACAGATACGCAGTATTTT. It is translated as CASSPGREITDTQYF.

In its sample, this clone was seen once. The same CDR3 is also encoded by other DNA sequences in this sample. The DNA of the CDR3 is TGTGCCAGCAGTTCCCTATCCGCGAACACCGGGGAGCTGTTTTTT. Protein sequence: CASSSLSANTGELFF. The V gene is TRBV28, the J gene TRBJ2-2; D is unclear. Trimming cost V 4 bases and J 0 bases, with 9 bases left between them. This CDR3 region has 15 residues. From germline, CDR1 is MDHEN and CDR2 SYDVKM. Complete variable domain (other parts from reference TRBV28 and TRBJ2-2): DVKVTQSSRYLVKRTGEKVFLECVQDMDHENMFWYRQDPGLGLRLIYFSYDVKMKEKGDIPEGYSVSREKKERFSLILESASTNQTSMYLCASSSLSANTGELFFGEGSRLTVL.

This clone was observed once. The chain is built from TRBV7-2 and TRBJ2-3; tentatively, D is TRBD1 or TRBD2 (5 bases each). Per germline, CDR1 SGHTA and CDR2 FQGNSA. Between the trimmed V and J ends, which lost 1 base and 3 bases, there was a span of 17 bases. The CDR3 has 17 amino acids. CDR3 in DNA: TGTGCCAGCAGCTTAGGCCGACCGGGGACCGGGACAGATACGCAGTATTTT. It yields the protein CASSLGRPGTGTDTQYF.

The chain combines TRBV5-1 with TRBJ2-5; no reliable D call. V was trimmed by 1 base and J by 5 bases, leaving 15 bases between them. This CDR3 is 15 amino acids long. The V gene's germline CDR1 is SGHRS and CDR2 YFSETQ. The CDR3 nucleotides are TGCGCCAGCAGCTTGATTCGCGGATATCCGGAGACCCAGTACTTC. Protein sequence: CASSLIRGYPETQYF.

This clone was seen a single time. In DNA form, the CDR3 reads TGTGCCAGCAGCTTAGCGCCGGCTAGCGCGGACTACAATGAGCAGTTCTTC. The encoded protein is CASSLAPASADYNEQFF. The chain employs TRBV7-9 and TRBJ2-1; possible D gene TRBD2, 6 bases. V lost 0 bases to trimming and J lost 3 bases, with 15 bases between them. This CDR3 spans 17 amino acids. Per the germline V gene, CDR1 is SEHNR and CDR2 is FQNEAQ (reference sequence).

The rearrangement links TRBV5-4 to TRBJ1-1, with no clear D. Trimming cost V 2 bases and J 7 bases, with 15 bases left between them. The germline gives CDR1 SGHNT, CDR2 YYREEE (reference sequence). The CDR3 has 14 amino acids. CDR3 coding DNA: TGTGCCAGCAGCTTCGGGCAGCTATCCGGTGAAGCTTTCTTT. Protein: CASSFGQLSGEAFF.

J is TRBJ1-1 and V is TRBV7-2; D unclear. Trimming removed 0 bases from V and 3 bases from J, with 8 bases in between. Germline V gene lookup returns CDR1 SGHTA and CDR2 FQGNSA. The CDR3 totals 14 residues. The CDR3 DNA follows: TGTGCCAGCAGCTTAGCTGGGGAGGACACTGAAGCTTTCTTT. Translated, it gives CASSLAGEDTEAFF.

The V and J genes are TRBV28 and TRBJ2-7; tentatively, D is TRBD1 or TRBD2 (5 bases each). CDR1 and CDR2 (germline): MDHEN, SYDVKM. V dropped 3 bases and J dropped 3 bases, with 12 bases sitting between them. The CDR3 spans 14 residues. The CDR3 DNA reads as TGTGCCAGCAGTTTTCAGGGAGTCGGCTACGAGCAGTACTTC. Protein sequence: CASSFQGVGYEQYF.

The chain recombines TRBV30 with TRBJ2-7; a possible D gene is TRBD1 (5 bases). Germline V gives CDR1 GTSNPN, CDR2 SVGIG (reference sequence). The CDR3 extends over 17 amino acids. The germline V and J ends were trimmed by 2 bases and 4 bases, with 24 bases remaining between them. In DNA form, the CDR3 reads TGTGCCTGGAGTCCCCGGATCGAGTGGTCAGGGCCTTACGAGCAGTACTTC. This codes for CAWSPRIEWSGPYEQYF. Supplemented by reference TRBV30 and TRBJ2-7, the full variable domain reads SQTIHQWPATLVQPVGSPLSLECTVEGTSNPNLYWYRQAAGRGLQLLFYSVGIGQISSEVPQNLSASRPQDRQFILSSKKLLLSDSGFYLCAWSPRIEWSGPYEQYFGPGTRLTVT.

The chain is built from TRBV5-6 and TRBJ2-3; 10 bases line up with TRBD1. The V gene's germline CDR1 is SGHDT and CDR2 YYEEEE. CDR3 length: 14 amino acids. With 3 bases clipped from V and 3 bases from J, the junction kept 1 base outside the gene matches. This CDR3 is CASSWDRGTDTQYF. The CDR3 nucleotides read TGTGCCAGCAGCTGGGACAGGGGAACAGATACGCAGTATTTT.

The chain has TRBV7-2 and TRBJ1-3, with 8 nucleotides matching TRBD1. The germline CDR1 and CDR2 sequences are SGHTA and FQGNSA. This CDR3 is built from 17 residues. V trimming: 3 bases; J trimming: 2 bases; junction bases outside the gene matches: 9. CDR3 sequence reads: CASSFPYQTGAGNTIYF. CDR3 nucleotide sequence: TGTGCCAGCAGCTTCCCCTACCAGACAGGGGCTGGAAACACCATATATTTT.

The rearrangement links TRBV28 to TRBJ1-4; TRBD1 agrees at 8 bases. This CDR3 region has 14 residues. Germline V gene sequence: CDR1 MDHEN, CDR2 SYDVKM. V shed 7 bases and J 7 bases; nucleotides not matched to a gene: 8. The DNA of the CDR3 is TGTGCCAGCACCCACAGGGGGGTCGGTGAAAAACTGTTTTTT. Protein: CASTHRGVGEKLFF.

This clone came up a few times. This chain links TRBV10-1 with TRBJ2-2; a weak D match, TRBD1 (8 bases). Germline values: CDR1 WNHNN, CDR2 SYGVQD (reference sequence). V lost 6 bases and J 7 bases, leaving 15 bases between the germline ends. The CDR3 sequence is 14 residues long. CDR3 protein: CASRKDREGGELFF. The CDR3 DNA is TGCGCCAGCAGGAAGGACAGGGAGGGCGGGGAGCTGTTTTTT.

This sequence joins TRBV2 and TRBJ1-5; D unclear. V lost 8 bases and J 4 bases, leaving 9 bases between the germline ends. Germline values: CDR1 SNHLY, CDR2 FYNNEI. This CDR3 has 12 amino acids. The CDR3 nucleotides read TGTGCCAGCGGGGATCCTAATCAGCCCCAGCATTTT. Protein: CASGDPNQPQHF.

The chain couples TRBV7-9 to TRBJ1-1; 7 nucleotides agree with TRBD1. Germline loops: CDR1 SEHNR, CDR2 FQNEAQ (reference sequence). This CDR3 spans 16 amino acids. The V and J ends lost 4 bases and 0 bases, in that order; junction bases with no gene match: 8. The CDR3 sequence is CASSSPGQRMNTEAFF. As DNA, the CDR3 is TGTGCCAGCAGCTCGCCGGGACAGAGAATGAACACTGAAGCTTTCTTT.

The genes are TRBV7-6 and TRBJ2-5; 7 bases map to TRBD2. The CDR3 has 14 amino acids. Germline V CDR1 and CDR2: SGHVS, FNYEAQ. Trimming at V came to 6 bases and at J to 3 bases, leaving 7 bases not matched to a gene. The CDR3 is CASSSAGVKETQYF. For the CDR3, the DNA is TGTGCCAGCAGTTCCGCGGGGGTTAAAGAGACCCAGTACTTC.

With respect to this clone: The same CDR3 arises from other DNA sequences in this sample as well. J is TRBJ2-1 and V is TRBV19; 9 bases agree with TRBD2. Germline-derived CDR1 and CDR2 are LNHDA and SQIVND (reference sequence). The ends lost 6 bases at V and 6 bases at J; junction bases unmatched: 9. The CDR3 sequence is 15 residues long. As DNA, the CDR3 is TGTGCCAGTAGGCGACTGGCGGGGGGGTTCAATGAGCAGTTCTTC. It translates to CASRRLAGGFNEQFF.

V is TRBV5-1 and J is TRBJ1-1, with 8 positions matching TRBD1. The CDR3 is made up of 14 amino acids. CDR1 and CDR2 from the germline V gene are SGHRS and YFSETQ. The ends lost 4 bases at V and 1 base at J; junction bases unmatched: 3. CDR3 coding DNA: TGCGCCAGCAGCCCGACAGGGGCGAACACTGAAGCTTTCTTT. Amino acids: CASSPTGANTEAFF. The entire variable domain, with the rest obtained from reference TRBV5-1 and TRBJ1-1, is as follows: KAGVTQTPRYLIKTRGQQVTLSCSPISGHRSVSWYQQTPGQGLQFLFEYFSETQRNKGNFPGRFSGRQFSNSRSEMNVSTLELGDSALYLCASSPTGANTEAFFGQGTRLTVV.

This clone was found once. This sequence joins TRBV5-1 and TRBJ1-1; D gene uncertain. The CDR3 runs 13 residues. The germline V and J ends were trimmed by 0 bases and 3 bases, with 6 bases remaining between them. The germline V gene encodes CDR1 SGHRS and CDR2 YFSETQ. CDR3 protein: CASSLGGDTEAFF. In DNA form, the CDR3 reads TGCGCCAGCAGCTTGGGCGGGGACACTGAAGCTTTCTTT. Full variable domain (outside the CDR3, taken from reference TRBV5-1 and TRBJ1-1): KAGVTQTPRYLIKTRGQQVTLSCSPISGHRSVSWYQQTPGQGLQFLFEYFSETQRNKGNFPGRFSGRQFSNSRSEMNVSTLELGDSALYLCASSLGGDTEAFFGQGTRLTVV.

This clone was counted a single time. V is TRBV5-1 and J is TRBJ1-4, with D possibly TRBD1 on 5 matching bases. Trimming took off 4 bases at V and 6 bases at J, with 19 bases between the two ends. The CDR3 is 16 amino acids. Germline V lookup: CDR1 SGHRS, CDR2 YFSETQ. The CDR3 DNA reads TGCGCCAGCAGCCCCGTCCCGTTGGGGGAAGATGAAAAACTGTTTTTT. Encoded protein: CASSPVPLGEDEKLFF.

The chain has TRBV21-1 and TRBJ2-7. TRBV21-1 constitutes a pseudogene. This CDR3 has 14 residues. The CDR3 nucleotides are TGTGCCAGCAGCAAAGGTAGGGTCACCTACGAGCAGTACTTC. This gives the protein CASSKGRVTYEQYF.

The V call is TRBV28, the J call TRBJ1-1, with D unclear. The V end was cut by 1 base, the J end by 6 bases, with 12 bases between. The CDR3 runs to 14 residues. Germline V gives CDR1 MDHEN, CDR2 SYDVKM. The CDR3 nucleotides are TGTGCCAGCAGTTTATTGCTGGATCGAGCTGAAGCTTTCTTT. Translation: CASSLLLDRAEAFF. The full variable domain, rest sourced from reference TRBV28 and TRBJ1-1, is DVKVTQSSRYLVKRTGEKVFLECVQDMDHENMFWYRQDPGLGLRLIYFSYDVKMKEKGDIPEGYSVSREKKERFSLILESASTNQTSMYLCASSLLLDRAEAFFGQGTRLTVV.